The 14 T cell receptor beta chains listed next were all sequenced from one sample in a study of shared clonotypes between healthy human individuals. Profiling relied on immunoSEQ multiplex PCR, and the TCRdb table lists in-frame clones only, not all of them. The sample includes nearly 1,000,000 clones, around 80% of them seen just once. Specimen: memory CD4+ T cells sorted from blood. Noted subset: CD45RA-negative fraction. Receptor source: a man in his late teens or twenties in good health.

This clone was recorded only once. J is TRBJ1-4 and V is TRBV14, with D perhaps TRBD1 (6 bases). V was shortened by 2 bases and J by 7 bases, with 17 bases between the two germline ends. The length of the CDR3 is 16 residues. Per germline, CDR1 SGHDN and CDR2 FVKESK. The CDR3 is CASSQSGGRGREKLFF. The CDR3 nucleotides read TGTGCCAGCAGCCAAAGCGGTGGCAGGGGCCGTGAAAAACTGTTTTTT.

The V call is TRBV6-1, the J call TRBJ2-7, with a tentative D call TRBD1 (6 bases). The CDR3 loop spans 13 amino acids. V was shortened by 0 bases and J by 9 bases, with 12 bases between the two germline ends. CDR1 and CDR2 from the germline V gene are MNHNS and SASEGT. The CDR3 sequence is CASSEAQGGTQYF. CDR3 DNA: TGTGCCAGCAGTGAAGCTCAAGGGGGAACGCAGTACTTC.

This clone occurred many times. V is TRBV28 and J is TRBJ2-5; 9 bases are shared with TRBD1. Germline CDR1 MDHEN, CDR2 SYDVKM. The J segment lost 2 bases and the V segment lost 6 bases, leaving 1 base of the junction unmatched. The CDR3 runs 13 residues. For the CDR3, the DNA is TGTGCCAGCAGGGGACAGGGTCAAGAGACCCAGTACTTC. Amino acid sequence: CASRGQGQETQYF.

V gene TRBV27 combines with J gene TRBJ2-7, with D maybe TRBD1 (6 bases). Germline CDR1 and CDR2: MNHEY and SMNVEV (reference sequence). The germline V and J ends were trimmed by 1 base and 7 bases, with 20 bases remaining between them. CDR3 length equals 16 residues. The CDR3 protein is CASSLWSGHLAGEQYF. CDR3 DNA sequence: TGTGCCAGCAGTTTATGGTCGGGACACCTGGCGGGTGAGCAGTACTTC.

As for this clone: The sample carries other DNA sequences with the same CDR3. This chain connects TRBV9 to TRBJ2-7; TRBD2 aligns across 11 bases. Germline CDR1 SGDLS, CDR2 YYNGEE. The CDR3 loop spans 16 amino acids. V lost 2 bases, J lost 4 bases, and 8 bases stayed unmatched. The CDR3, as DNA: TGTGCCAGCAGCGTCGGCCCCGGGACTAGCGGTTACGAGCAGTACTTC. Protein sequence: CASSVGPGTSGYEQYF.

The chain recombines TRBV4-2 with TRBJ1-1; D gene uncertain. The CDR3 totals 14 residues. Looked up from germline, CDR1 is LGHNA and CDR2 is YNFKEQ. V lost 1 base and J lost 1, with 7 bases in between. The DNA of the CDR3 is TGTGCCAGCAGCCAAGTTATGGGGAACACTGAAGCTTTCTTT. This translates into CASSQVMGNTEAFF.

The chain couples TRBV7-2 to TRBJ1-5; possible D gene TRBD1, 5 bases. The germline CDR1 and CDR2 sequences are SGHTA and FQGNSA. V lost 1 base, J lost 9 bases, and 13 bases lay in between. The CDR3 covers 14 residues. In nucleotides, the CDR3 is TGTGCCAGCAGCTTAGGGCGGGGGAATTGGCCCCAGCATTTT. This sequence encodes CASSLGRGNWPQHF.

The CDR3 reads CASSPPVVDYEKLFF. In DNA form, the CDR3 reads TGTGCCAGCAGCCCCCCGGTGGTAGACTATGAAAAACTGTTTTTT. This chain uses TRBV4-2 with TRBJ1-4; no clear D gene. Trimming took off 4 bases at V and 6 bases at J, with 15 bases between the two ends. Germline CDR1 is LGHNA and CDR2 is YNFKEQ. The length of the CDR3 is 15 residues.

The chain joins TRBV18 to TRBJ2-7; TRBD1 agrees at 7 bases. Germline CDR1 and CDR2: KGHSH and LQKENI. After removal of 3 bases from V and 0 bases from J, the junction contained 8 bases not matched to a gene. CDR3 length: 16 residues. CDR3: CASSPSDRESSYEQYF. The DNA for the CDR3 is TGTGCCAGCTCACCCTCCGACAGGGAAAGCTCCTACGAGCAGTACTTC.

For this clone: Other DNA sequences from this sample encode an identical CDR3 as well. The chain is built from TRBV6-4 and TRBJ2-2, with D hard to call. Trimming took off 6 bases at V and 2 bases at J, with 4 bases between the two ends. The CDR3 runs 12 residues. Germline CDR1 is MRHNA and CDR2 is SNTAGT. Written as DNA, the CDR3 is TGTGCCAGCAGCGCAAACACCGGGGAGCTGTTTTTT. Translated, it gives CASSANTGELFF.

The CDR3: CATLRTVSSTDTQYF. The CDR3, as DNA: TGTGCCACCCTGAGGACGGTTTCTAGCACAGATACGCAGTATTTT. The gene calls are TRBV6-7 and TRBJ2-3; D ambiguous. TRBV6-7 is annotated as an ORF whose role is uncertain. V was cut by 10 bases and J by 0 bases, with 17 bases left in between. The CDR3 runs 15 residues.

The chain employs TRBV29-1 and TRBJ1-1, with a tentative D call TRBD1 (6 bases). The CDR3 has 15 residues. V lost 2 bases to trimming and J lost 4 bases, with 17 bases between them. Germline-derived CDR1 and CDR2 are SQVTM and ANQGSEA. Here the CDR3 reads CSVERKGGFVTEAFF. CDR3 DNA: TGCAGCGTTGAAAGGAAGGGGGGATTTGTCACTGAAGCTTTCTTT.

The CDR3 region has the DNA TGTGCCAGCAGTTTATCTGGGACAGGGATCTACGAGCAGTACTTC. Translated, it gives CASSLSGTGIYEQYF. The J gene is TRBJ2-7, the V gene TRBV27; 9 bases are a match to TRBD1. V trimming: 0 bases; J trimming: 3 bases; junction bases outside the gene matches: 3. Germline V gives CDR1 MNHEY, CDR2 SMNVEV (reference sequence). This CDR3 is 15 amino acids long.

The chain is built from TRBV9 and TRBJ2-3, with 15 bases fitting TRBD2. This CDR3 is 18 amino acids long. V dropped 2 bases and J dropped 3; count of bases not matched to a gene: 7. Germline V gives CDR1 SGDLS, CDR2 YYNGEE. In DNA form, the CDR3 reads TGTGCCAGCAGCGTGGGACTAGCGGGAGGACATACTACAGATACGCAGTATTTT. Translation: CASSVGLAGGHTTDTQYF.